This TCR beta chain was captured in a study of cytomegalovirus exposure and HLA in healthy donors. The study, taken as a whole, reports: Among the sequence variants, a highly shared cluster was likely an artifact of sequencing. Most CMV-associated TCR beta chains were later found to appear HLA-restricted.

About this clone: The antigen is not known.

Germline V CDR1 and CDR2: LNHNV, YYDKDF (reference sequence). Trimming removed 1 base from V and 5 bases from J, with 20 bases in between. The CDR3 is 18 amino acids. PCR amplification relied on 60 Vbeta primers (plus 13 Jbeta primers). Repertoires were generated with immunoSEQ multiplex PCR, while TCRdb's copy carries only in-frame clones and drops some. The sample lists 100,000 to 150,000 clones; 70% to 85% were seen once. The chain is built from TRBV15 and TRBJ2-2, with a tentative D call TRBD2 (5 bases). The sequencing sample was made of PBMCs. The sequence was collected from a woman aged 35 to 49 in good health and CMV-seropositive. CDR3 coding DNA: TGTGCCACCAGCAGAGCTCCGCGGCGCTTCTCGGGGACCGGGGAGCTGTTTTTT. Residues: CATSRAPRRFSGTGELFF.